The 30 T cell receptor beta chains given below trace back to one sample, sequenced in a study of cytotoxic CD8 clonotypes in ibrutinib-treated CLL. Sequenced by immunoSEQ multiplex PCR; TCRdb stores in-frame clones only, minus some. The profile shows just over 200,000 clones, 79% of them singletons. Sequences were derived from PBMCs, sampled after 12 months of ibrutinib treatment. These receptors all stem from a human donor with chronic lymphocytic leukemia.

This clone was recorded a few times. The CDR3 DNA reads as TGTGCCAGCAGCGCTCGACAGGGTACCTACGAGCAGTACTTC. It is translated as CASSARQGTYEQYF. The V gene is TRBV9, the J gene TRBJ2-7; 7 bases agree with TRBD1. The CDR3 has 14 amino acids. Germline trimming cut 3 bases from V and 2 bases from J; bases unmatched to any gene: 5. CDR1 is SGDLS and CDR2 is YYNGEE in the germline V gene.

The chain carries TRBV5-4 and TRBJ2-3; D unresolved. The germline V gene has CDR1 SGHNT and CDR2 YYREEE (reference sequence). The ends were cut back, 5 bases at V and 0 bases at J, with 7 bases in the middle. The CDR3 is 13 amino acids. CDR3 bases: TGTGCCAGCAGTTCACCCAGCACAGATACGCAGTATTTT. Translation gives CASSSPSTDTQYF.

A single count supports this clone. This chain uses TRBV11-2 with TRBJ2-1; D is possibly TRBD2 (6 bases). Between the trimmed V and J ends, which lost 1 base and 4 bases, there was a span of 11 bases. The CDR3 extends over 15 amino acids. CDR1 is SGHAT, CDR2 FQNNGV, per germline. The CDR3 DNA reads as TGTGCCAGCAGCTTAGTTGCGGGAAAATACAATGAGCAGTTCTTC. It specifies CASSLVAGKYNEQFF.

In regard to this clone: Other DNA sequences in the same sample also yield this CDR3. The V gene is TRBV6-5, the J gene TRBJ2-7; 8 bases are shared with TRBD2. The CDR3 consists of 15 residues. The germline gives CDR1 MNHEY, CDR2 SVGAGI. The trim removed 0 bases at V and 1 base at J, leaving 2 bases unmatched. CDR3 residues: CASSYSAGGSYEQYF. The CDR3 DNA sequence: TGTGCCAGCAGTTACTCGGCGGGGGGATCCTACGAGCAGTACTTC.

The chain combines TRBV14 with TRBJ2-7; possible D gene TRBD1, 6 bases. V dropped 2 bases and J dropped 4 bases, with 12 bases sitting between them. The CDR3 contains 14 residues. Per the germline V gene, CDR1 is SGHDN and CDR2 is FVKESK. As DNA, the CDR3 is TGTGCCAGCAGCCAACCCGAGGGGGAATACGAGCAGTACTTC. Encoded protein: CASSQPEGEYEQYF.

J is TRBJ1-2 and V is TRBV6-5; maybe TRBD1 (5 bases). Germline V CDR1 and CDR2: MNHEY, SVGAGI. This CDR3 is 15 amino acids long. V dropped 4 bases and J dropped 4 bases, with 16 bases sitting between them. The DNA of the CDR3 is TGTGCCAGCAGTTTAACCATTCAGGGCCTCTATGGCTACACCTTC. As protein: CASSLTIQGLYGYTF.

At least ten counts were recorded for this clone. Here the CDR3 reads CASGSNRGDTQYF. In DNA, the CDR3 is TGTGCCAGCGGCTCTAACAGGGGGGATACGCAGTATTTT. The chain has TRBV9 and TRBJ2-3; 8 positions agree with TRBD1. The CDR3 consists of 13 residues. The germline CDR1 and CDR2 sequences are SGDLS and YYNGEE. The V gene end was trimmed by 7 bases and the J gene end by 6 bases; junction bases not matched to a gene: 7.

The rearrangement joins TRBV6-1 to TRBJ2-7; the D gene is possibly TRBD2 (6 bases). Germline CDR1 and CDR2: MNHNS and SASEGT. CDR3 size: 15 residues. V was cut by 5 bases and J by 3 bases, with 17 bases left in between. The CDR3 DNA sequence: TGTGCCAGCAGTCCACCGCGGGATTTTTACTACGAGCAGTACTTC. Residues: CASSPPRDFYYEQYF.

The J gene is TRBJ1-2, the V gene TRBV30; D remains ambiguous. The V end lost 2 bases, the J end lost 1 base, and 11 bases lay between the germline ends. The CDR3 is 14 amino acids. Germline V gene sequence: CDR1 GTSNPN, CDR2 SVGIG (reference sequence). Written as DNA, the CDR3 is TGTGCCTGGAGTAAGGACGTCTATAACTATGGCTACACCTTC. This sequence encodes CAWSKDVYNYGYTF.

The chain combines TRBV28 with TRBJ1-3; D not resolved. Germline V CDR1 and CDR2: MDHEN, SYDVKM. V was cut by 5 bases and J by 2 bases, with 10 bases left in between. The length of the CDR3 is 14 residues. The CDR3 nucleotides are TGTGCCAGCAGTCGAAGGAATACTGGAAACACCATATATTTT. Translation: CASSRRNTGNTIYF.

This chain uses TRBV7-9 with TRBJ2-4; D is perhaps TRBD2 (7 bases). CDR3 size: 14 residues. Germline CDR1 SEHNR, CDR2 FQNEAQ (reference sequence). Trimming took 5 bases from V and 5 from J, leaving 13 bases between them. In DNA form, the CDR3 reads TGTGCCAGCAGCGTAGGGGGGAGGGAAAACATTCAGTACTTC. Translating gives CASSVGGRENIQYF.

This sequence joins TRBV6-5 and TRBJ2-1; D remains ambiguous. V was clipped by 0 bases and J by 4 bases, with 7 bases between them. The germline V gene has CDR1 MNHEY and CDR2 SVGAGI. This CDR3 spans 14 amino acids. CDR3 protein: CASSYSSRYNEQFF. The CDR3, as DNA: TGTGCCAGCAGTTACTCGAGTAGGTACAATGAGCAGTTCTTC.

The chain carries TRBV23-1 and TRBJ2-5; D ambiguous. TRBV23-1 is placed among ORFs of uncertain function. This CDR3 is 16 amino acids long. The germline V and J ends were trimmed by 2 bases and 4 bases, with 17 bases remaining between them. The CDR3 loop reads CASSQGPNITRETQYF. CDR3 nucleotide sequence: TGCGCCAGCAGTCAAGGGCCCAACATAACTCGAGAGACCCAGTACTTC.

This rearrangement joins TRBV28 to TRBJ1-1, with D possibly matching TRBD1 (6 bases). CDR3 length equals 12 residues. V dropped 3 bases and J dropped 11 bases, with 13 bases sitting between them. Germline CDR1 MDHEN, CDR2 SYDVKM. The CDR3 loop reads CASSFVGAMAFF. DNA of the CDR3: TGTGCCAGCAGTTTTGTGGGGGCGATGGCTTTCTTT.

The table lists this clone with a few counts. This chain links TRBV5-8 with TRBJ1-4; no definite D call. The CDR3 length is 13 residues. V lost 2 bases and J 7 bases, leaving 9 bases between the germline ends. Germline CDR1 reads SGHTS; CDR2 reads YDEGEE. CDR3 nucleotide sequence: TGTGCCAGCAGCTTCCGACCCTCTGAAAAACTGTTTTTT. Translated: CASSFRPSEKLFF.

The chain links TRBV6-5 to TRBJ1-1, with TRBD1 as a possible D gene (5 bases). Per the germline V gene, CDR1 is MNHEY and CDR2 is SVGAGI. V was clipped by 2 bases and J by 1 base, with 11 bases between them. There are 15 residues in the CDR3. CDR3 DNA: TGTGCCAGCAGTTACACGACAGTTTGGAACACTGAAGCTTTCTTT. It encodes CASSYTTVWNTEAFF.

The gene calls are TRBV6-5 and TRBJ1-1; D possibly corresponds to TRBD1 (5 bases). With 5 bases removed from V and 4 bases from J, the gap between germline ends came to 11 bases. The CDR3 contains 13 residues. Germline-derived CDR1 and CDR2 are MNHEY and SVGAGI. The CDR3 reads CASSNGQSTEAFF. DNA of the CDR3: TGTGCCAGCAGTAACGGACAATCCACTGAAGCTTTCTTT.

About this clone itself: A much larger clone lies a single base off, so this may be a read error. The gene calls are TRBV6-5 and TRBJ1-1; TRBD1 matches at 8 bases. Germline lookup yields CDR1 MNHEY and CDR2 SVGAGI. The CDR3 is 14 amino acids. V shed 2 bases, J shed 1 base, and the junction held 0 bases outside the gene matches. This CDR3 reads CASSYGTGNTEAFF. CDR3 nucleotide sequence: TGTGCCAGCAGTTACGGGACAGGGAACACTGAAGCTTTCTTT.

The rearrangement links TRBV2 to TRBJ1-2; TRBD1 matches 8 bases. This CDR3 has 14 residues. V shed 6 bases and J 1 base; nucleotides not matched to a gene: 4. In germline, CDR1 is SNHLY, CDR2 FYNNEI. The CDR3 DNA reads TGTGCCAGCAGGATACAGGGGGGTAACTATGGCTACACCTTC. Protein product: CASRIQGGNYGYTF.

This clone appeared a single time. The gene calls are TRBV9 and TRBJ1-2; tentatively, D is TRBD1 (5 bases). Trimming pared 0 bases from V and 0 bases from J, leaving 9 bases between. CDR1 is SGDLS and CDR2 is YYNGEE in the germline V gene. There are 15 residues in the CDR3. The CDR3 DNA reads TGTGCCAGCAGCGTAGGGGGACCGCCTAACTATGGCTACACCTTC. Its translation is CASSVGGPPNYGYTF.

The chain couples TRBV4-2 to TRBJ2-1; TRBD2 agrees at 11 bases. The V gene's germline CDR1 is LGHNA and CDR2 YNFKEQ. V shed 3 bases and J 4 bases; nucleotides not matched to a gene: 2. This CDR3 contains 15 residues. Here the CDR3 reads CASSHLAGGYNEQFF. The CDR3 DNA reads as TGTGCCAGCAGCCACCTAGCGGGGGGTTACAATGAGCAGTTCTTC.

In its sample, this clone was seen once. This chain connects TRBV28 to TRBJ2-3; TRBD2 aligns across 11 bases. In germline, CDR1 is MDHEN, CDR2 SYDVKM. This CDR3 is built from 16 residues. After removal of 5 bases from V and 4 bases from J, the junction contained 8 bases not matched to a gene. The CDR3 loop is CASSPHSGGAADTQYF. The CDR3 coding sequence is TGTGCCAGCAGTCCCCATAGCGGGGGGGCCGCAGATACGCAGTATTTT.

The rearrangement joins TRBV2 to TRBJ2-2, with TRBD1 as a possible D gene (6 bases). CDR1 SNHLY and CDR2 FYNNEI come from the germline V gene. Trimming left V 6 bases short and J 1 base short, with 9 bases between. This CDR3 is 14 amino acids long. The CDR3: CASSLDRNTGELFF. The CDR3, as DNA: TGTGCCAGCAGCTTGGACAGGAACACCGGGGAGCTGTTTTTT.

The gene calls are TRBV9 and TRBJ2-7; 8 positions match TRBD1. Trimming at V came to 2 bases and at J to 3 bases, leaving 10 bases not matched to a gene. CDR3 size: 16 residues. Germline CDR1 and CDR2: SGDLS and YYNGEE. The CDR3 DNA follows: TGTGCCAGCAGCGTGGGGACAGGAGGGCAAGTCTACGAGCAGTACTTC. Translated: CASSVGTGGQVYEQYF.

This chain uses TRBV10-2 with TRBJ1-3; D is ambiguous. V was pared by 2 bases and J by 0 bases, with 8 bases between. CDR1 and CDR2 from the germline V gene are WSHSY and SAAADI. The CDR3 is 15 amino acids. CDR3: CASSETAFSGNTIYF. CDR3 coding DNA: TGCGCCAGCAGTGAGACGGCATTCTCTGGAAACACCATATATTTT.

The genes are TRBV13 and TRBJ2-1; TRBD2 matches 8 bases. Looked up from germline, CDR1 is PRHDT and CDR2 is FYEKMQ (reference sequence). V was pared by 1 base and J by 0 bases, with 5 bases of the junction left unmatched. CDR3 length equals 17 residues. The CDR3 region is CASSLVERGSSYNEQFF. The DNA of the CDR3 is TGTGCCAGCAGCTTAGTTGAGCGGGGGAGCTCCTACAATGAGCAGTTCTTC. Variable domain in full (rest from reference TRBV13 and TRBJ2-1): AAGVIQSPRHLIKEKRETATLKCYPIPRHDTVYWYQQGPGQDPQFLISFYEKMQSDKGSIPDRFSAQQFSDYHSELNMSSLELGDSALYFCASSLVERGSSYNEQFFGPGTRLTVL.

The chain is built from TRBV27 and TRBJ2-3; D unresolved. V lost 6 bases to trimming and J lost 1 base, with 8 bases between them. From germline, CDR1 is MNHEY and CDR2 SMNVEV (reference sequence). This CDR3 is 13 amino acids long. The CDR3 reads CASRPKGTDTQYF. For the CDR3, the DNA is TGTGCCAGCAGGCCCAAGGGCACAGATACGCAGTATTTT.

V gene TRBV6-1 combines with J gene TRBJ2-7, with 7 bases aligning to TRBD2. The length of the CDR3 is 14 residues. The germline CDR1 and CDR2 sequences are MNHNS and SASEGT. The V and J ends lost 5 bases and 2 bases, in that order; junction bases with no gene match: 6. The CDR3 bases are TGTGCCAGCAGTCCCTGGGAGGGTCCCTACGAGCAGTACTTC. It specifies CASSPWEGPYEQYF.

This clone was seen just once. The DNA of the CDR3 is TGTGCCGGTGACCTTCGAGCGGGATACGAGCAGTACTTC. Its translation is CAGDLRAGYEQYF. J is TRBJ2-7 and V is TRBV2, with TRBD2 matching over 7 bases. The trim removed 11 bases at V and 4 bases at J, leaving 11 bases unmatched. This CDR3 has 13 amino acids. Germline CDR1 SNHLY, CDR2 FYNNEI.

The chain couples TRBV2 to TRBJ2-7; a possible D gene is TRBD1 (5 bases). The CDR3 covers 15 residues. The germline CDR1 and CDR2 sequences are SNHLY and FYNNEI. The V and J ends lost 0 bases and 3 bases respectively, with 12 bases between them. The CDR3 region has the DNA TGTGCCAGCAGTGAAGCTTCTAGGGGCCGCTACGAGCAGTACTTC. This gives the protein CASSEASRGRYEQYF.